This T cell receptor beta chain was recorded in a study of blood T cell repertoires in COVID-19. Across the whole study: Samples representing acute and convalescent COVID-19 were sourced from the United States, Italy and Spain.

As originally analysed: Scientists estimated how many nucleated cells there were by amplifying reference gene primers. Assay used: immunoSEQ multiplex PCR; TCRdb lists only in-frame clones, some missing. V, J and clone size were drawn from that table, and D and trimming were deduced from the DNA. The sample lists hundreds of thousands of clones, more than 80% occurring once. The V gene's germline CDR1 is SGHAT and CDR2 FQNNGV. The V end was cut by 11 bases, the J end by 5 bases, with 18 bases between. The CDR3 is 13 amino acids. The source of this sequence is a woman in her twenties or thirties with active or convalescent COVID-19. The source material was peripheral blood. The rearrangement joins TRBV11-2 to TRBJ1-1; TRBD1 might be the D (5 bases). CDR3 coding DNA: TGTGCCTCTTCGGCCGGGGGGTATACTGAAGCTTTCTTT. Protein product: CASSAGGYTEAFF. The full variable domain, in which reference TRBV11-2 and TRBJ1-1 provide the parts outside the CDR3, is EAGVAQSPRYKIIEKRQSVAFWCNPISGHATLYWYQQILGQGPKLLIQFQNNGVVDDSQLPKDRFSAERLKGVDSTLKIQPAKLEDSAVYLCASSAGGYTEAFFGQGTRLTVV.